This TCR beta chain derives from a study of T cell responses to AZD1222 COVID-19 vaccine. The method was immunoSEQ multiplex PCR; TCRdb's version includes in-frame clones alone and lacks a portion of them. The sample has 75,000 to 100,000 clones; more than 85% are singletons. Germline V gene sequence: CDR1 SGHNT, CDR2 YYREEE (reference sequence). The CDR3 runs 15 residues. Trimming stripped 0 bases from V and 1 base from J, with 7 bases between. Sequenced here: peripheral blood, sampled 28 days after the second AZD1222 dose. The sequence came from an adult who received the AZD1222 COVID-19 vaccine. The J gene is TRBJ2-2, the V gene TRBV5-4, with D maybe TRBD2 (5 bases). CDR3 DNA sequence: TGTGCCAGCAGCTTGGGAGGGAGGAACACCGGGGAGCTGTTTTTT. Encoded protein: CASSLGGRNTGELFF.